Following are 4 T cell receptor beta chains from one sample sequenced in a study of T cell responses to AZD1222 COVID-19 vaccine. The repertoire was sequenced with immunoSEQ multiplex PCR; TCRdb's copy has only in-frame clones and lacks some. In the table there are 40,000 or so clones, 75% to 90% of which are singletons. Source: peripheral blood, taken 28 days after the second AZD1222 dose. The receptors here all came from an adult who received the AZD1222 COVID-19 vaccine.

This clone was detected once. The chain uses TRBV7-2 and TRBJ2-6; weak D call: TRBD1 (6 bases). The V gene lost 1 base and the J gene lost 0 bases, with 13 bases spanning the gap. The CDR3 runs 18 residues. CDR1 is SGHTA, CDR2 FQGNSA, per germline. CDR3 nucleotide sequence: TGTGCCAGCAGCTTAGTGGGGACAAGCAGCTCTGGGGCCAACGTCCTGACTTTC. Translating it yields CASSLVGTSSSGANVLTF.

Only a few counts were recorded for this clone. The chain employs TRBV18 and TRBJ2-5, with D possibly TRBD2 on 6 matching bases. V dropped 2 bases and J dropped 5 bases, with 15 bases sitting between them. The CDR3 is 15 residues long. Looked up from germline, CDR1 is KGHSH and CDR2 is LQKENI. The CDR3 DNA follows: TGTGCCAGCTCACCAGAGACTAGGGTCGGGGAGACCCAGTACTTC. Its translation: CASSPETRVGETQYF.

The chain employs TRBV19 and TRBJ1-2, with D possibly being TRBD1 (6 bases). CDR3 length: 14 amino acids. In germline, CDR1 is LNHDA, CDR2 SQIVND (reference sequence). Between the trimmed V and J ends, which lost 6 bases and 6 bases, there was a span of 17 bases. CDR3 DNA sequence: TGTGCCAGTAGGAGCGACAGGTGGGATCATGGCTACACCTTC. Residues: CASRSDRWDHGYTF.

This sequence joins TRBV19 and TRBJ2-1; 9 nucleotides line up with TRBD1. The CDR3 contains 16 residues. V was clipped by 3 bases and J by 4 bases; unmatched bases: 7. The germline CDR1 and CDR2 sequences are LNHDA and SQIVND (reference sequence). CDR3 DNA: TGTGCCAGTAGTATCAGCGGGACAGGGATTTACAATGAGCAGTTCTTC. It is translated as CASSISGTGIYNEQFF.